Given below is one T cell receptor beta chain in context. Its cognate antigen is unknown. The data derive from a study of a mutant IDH1 vaccine in newly diagnosed glioma. Study in general: Vaccination began 4-6 weeks post radiotherapy alone, or with temozolomide cycles. Radiotherapy, temozolomide, or both had been given previously, and both were given to most. Week 35 held visit V12, while week 47 held visit V13.

The germline V and J ends were trimmed by 2 bases and 4 bases, with 9 bases remaining between them. The CDR3 length is 13 residues. Germline CDR1 is SGHDT and CDR2 is YYEEEE. Time point defined: week 35, safety follow-up. Doses comprised 300 ug of mutant IDH1 20-mer peptide each, plus topical imiquimod. Every donor had a new WHO grade 3 or 4 astrocytoma that was IDH1-mutant, with loss of nuclear ATRX. Assay: immunoSEQ multiplex PCR; the TCRdb copy retains only in-frame clones and omits some. The table shows tens of thousands of clones, with roughly 80% occurring only once. The sample in question was PBMCs, obtained from a glioma patient whose treatment included an IDH1 peptide vaccine. The chain has TRBV5-6 and TRBJ1-2, with no clear D. This clonotype was obtained from a middle-aged woman with glioma. The CDR3 protein is CASSFRDLYGYTF. The DNA of the CDR3 is TGTGCCAGCAGCTTCCGAGACCTCTATGGCTACACCTTC.